The clone carrying this T cell receptor (beta chain) appeared a single time. Original methodology: Amplification of reference gene primers was used by the study to estimate nucleated cell counts. Assay used: immunoSEQ multiplex PCR; TCRdb lists only in-frame clones, some missing. The V and J calls and clone size come from that table; D and trimming were worked out from the DNA. Of around 300,000 clones listed, approximately 88% are singletons. The data are from a study of blood T cell repertoires in COVID-19. The V gene's germline CDR1 is SGHVS and CDR2 FNYEAQ. The CDR3 contains 18 residues. With V trimmed by 4 bases and J by 5 bases, 10 bases remained unmatched.

The sequence was obtained from a man aged 25-40 years who had recovered from COVID-19. The sequencing input was PBMCs or T cells enriched from blood (not recorded which). The chain combines TRBV7-6 with TRBJ2-3; 15 nucleotides align to TRBD2. The CDR3 DNA reads TGTGCCAGCAGCTCTCCGGGACTAGCGGGGGGCCCCCGAGATACGCAGTATTTT. Translating it yields CASSSPGLAGGPRDTQYF.